This entry describes one T cell receptor (beta chain). Antigen: not known. Reverse transcription of all isolated RNA meant that expressed TCRB transcripts were sequenced. Sequenced by immunoSEQ multiplex PCR; TCRdb stores in-frame clones only, minus some. In the table there are 600,000 or so clones, 9.5% to 15% of which are singletons. A single heparinised draw of roughly 110 mL on average was taken per donor. Cells sorted by CD45RO/CCR7/CD25/CD127/CD95/CD27 comprised CD4+ naive, central memory, regulatory and stem cell-like memory cells. Each of the sorted populations had a purity greater than 95%. The entry originates in a study of beta chain features in type 1 diabetes. Study information: The examined sorted cells totaled around 100 million across samples. Study results and caveats: All four CD4+ subsets of Type 1 diabetes patients contained TCRB CDR3s that were moderately but significantly shorter.

This CDR3 spans 11 amino acids. Looked up from germline, CDR1 is MNHEY and CDR2 is SMNVEV (reference sequence). The V end was cut by 7 bases, the J end by 5 bases, with 6 bases between. The sample taken for sequencing was naive CD4+ T cells from blood. The TCR comes from a man under 40 with type 1 diabetes. The V call is TRBV27, the J call TRBJ2-1; unclear D gene. The chain's CDR3 is CASMFDNEQFF. CDR3 DNA: TGTGCCAGCATGTTCGACAATGAGCAGTTCTTC.